Below are 27 T cell receptor beta chains sequenced from a single sample in a study of siplizumab effects on memory and regulatory T cells. Sequenced by immunoSEQ multiplex PCR; TCRdb stores in-frame clones only, minus some. This table holds 45,000 to 60,000 clones, roughly 87% found once. The sample consisted of naive CD8+ T cells sorted from blood. Every receptor here comes from a human donor in good health.

The chain is built from TRBV6-1 and TRBJ1-1; D may be TRBD1 (5 bases). The CDR3 covers 12 residues. The V end lost 7 bases, the J end lost 7 bases, and 13 bases lay between the germline ends. The germline CDR1 and CDR2 sequences are MNHNS and SASEGT. CDR3 nucleotide sequence: TGTGCCAGCAAGCTTGGGACCCTTGAAGCTTTCTTT. Translating it yields CASKLGTLEAFF.

This rearrangement joins TRBV5-4 to TRBJ2-7, with TRBD2 as a possible D gene (5 bases). CDR1 is SGHNT, CDR2 YYREEE, per germline (reference sequence). The length of the CDR3 is 16 residues. Trimming pared 1 base from V and 0 bases from J, leaving 14 bases between. This chain's CDR3 is CASSLSPGVSSYEQYF. CDR3 nucleotides: TGTGCCAGCAGCTTGTCTCCCGGGGTGAGCTCCTACGAGCAGTACTTC.

The rearrangement uses TRBV5-4 and TRBJ2-5, with D possibly TRBD2 on 5 matching bases. V was pared by 3 bases and J by 1 base, with 7 bases between. This CDR3 region has 13 residues. Germline CDR1 reads SGHNT; CDR2 reads YYREEE (reference sequence). In nucleotides, the CDR3 is TGTGCCAGCAGCTACGGACTCCAAGAGACCCAGTACTTC. Its translation is CASSYGLQETQYF.

The table lists this clone with a count of one. A read error may account for a junction end that differs from germline. The rearrangement uses TRBV27 and TRBJ2-7; possibly TRBD1 or TRBD2 for D (5 bases each). Germline loops: CDR1 MNHEY, CDR2 SMNVEV (reference sequence). There are 13 residues in the CDR3. CDR3 amino acids: CASSLSTWGEQYF. In DNA, the CDR3 is TGTGCCAGCAGTCTATCGACCTGGGGGGAGCAGTACTTC.

The V gene is TRBV6-1, the J gene TRBJ1-3, with D uncertain. CDR3 length: 15 residues. CDR1 MNHNS and CDR2 SASEGT come from the germline V gene. Trimming cost V 8 bases and J 0 bases, with 14 bases left between them. CDR3 bases: TGTGCCAGCTCCCCTGGTGGCGGCTCTGGAAACACCATATATTTT. It encodes CASSPGGGSGNTIYF.

The chain joins TRBV18 to TRBJ1-3; 7 bases are shared with TRBD1. The CDR3 totals 15 residues. CDR1 is KGHSH, CDR2 LQKENI, per germline. After removal of 6 bases from V and 0 bases from J, the junction contained 5 bases not matched to a gene. The CDR3 bases are TGTGCCAGCTCTCTGGGACAGAGCTCTGGAAACACCATATATTTT. It encodes CASSLGQSSGNTIYF.

The genes are TRBV4-2 and TRBJ2-3; unclear D gene. Trimming removed 0 bases at V and 0 bases at J, with 22 bases between. The CDR3 runs 20 residues. Germline V gene lookup returns CDR1 LGHNA and CDR2 YNFKEQ. The CDR3 DNA is TGTGCCAGCAGCCAAGAAAATGGGCGAAGCTTGGATCCTAGCACAGATACGCAGTATTTT. Amino acid sequence: CASSQENGRSLDPSTDTQYF.

The rearrangement links TRBV7-3 to TRBJ2-2; 10 positions agree with TRBD2. CDR3 length: 14 residues. Losses at the gene ends were 5 bases for V and 5 bases for J; bases not matched to a gene: 2. Germline CDR1 reads SGHTA; CDR2 reads FQGTGA. The CDR3 spells CASSTSGITGELFF. As DNA, the CDR3 is TGTGCCAGCAGCACTAGCGGGATAACCGGGGAGCTGTTTTTT.

This sequence joins TRBV19 and TRBJ2-1, with D hard to call. The CDR3 runs to 13 residues. CDR1 LNHDA and CDR2 SQIVND come from the germline V gene (reference sequence). The V end lost 3 bases, the J end lost 2 bases, and 5 bases lay between the germline ends. The CDR3 region has the DNA TGTGCCAGTAGTATTTTAGCCTACAATGAGCAGTTCTTC. The encoded protein is CASSILAYNEQFF.

This chain connects TRBV19 to TRBJ2-7, with D unresolved. Trimming left V 3 bases short and J 5 bases short, with 11 bases between. The CDR3 length is 13 residues. Germline CDR1 reads LNHDA; CDR2 reads SQIVND (reference sequence). The CDR3 protein is CASSILVSHEQYF. The CDR3 DNA is TGTGCCAGTAGTATTTTGGTAAGCCACGAGCAGTACTTC.

V gene TRBV27 combines with J gene TRBJ2-1, with D possibly matching TRBD1 (5 bases). The CDR3 spans 15 residues. V dropped 2 bases and J dropped 0 bases, with 8 bases sitting between them. Per germline, CDR1 MNHEY and CDR2 SMNVEV (reference sequence). The CDR3 spells CASSLTGSSYNEQFF. DNA for the CDR3: TGTGCCAGCAGTTTAACAGGAAGCTCCTACAATGAGCAGTTCTTC.

In the case of this clone: The junction departs from germline at one end; a sequencing error may be responsible. V is TRBV11-1 and J is TRBJ2-5; no clear D gene. The CDR3 runs to 14 residues. The germline V gene has CDR1 SGHAT and CDR2 FQDESV (reference sequence). Here the CDR3 DNA reads TGTGCCAGCAGCTCCGACACGAAGAAAGAGGCCCAGTACTTC. Its translation: CASSSDTKKEAQYF.

V gene TRBV5-6 combines with J gene TRBJ1-1, with D unresolved. This CDR3 has 11 residues. Germline CDR1 and CDR2: SGHDT and YYEEEE. Trimming removed 2 bases at V and 5 bases at J, with 4 bases between. The CDR3 sequence: CASSLGTEAFF. The CDR3 nucleotides are TGTGCCAGCAGCTTAGGAACTGAAGCTTTCTTT. Full variable domain (outside the CDR3, taken from reference TRBV5-6 and TRBJ1-1): DAGVTQSPTHLIKTRGQQVTLRCSPKSGHDTVSWYQQALGQGPQFIFQYYEEEERQRGNFPDRFSGHQFPNYSSELNVNALLLGDSALYLCASSLGTEAFFGQGTRLTVV.

The CDR3 DNA follows: TGTGCCAGCAGTTTCCGGGGCGCCAACTATGGCTACACCTTC. Amino acids: CASSFRGANYGYTF. The chain uses TRBV6-5 and TRBJ1-2, with D possibly being TRBD1 (5 bases). The CDR3 runs to 14 residues. Trimming removed 4 bases from V and 2 bases from J, with 11 bases in between. Per germline, CDR1 MNHEY and CDR2 SVGAGI.

V usage is TRBV15 and J usage is TRBJ2-5; D uncertain. The CDR3 spans 14 residues. V lost 4 bases, J lost 5 bases, and 14 bases lay in between. Germline loops: CDR1 LNHNV, CDR2 YYDKDF (reference sequence). CDR3 sequence reads: CATSIYTGSETQYF. The CDR3 DNA sequence: TGTGCCACCAGCATTTACACCGGCTCGGAGACCCAGTACTTC. Supplemented by reference TRBV15 and TRBJ2-5, the full variable domain reads DAMVIQNPRYQVTQFGKPVTLSCSQTLNHNVMYWYQQKSSQAPKLLFHYYDKDFNNEADTPDNFQSRRPNTSFCFLDIRSPGLGDTAMYLCATSIYTGSETQYFGPGTRLLVL.

The V and J genes are TRBV7-9 and TRBJ2-7; D may be TRBD2 (5 bases). V was clipped by 5 bases and J by 3 bases, with 11 bases between them. The CDR3 runs to 13 residues. CDR1 SEHNR and CDR2 FQNEAQ come from the germline V gene (reference sequence). CDR3 sequence (DNA): TGTGCCAGCAGCCCCCGGGGTAGCTACGAGCAGTACTTC. This sequence encodes CASSPRGSYEQYF.

The chain is built from TRBV5-1 and TRBJ2-1; 7 nucleotides align to TRBD1. The J segment lost 3 bases and the V segment lost 1 base, leaving 7 bases of the junction unmatched. The CDR3 spans 16 residues. The germline V gene encodes CDR1 SGHRS and CDR2 YFSETQ. The CDR3 loop is CASSLLGTAFYNEQFF. The CDR3 DNA reads TGCGCCAGCAGCTTGCTCGGGACAGCTTTCTACAATGAGCAGTTCTTC.

In its sample, this clone was seen once. The rearrangement joins TRBV4-2 to TRBJ2-7; 7 bases match TRBD2. Losses at the gene ends were 4 bases for V and 7 bases for J; bases not matched to a gene: 16. Per germline, CDR1 LGHNA and CDR2 YNFKEQ. The CDR3 spans 16 residues. The DNA of the CDR3 is TGTGCCAGCAGCCCGCCGGGCGGGGGACTGCCCCTGGAGCAGTACTTC. Residues: CASSPPGGGLPLEQYF.

This clone was observed a handful of times. The chain joins TRBV7-9 to TRBJ1-5; a weak D match, TRBD1 (5 bases). Between the trimmed V and J ends, which lost 4 bases and 5 bases, there was a span of 12 bases. From germline, CDR1 is SEHNR and CDR2 FQNEAQ (reference sequence). CDR3 length equals 14 residues. In nucleotides, the CDR3 is TGTGCCAGCAGCTCCGGCGGGGCTTATCAGCCCCAGCATTTT. Translated: CASSSGGAYQPQHF.

The V call is TRBV9, the J call TRBJ2-7; 7 bases fit TRBD2. V dropped 2 bases and J dropped 1; count of bases not matched to a gene: 6. This CDR3 has 15 residues. Germline-derived CDR1 and CDR2 are SGDLS and YYNGEE. As DNA, the CDR3 is TGTGCCAGCAGCGTTGCCGCGGGGGTATCCTACGAGCAGTACTTC. The encoded protein is CASSVAAGVSYEQYF.

The V call is TRBV6-5, the J call TRBJ1-5; the D gene is possibly TRBD1 (5 bases). V dropped 10 bases and J dropped 5 bases, with 18 bases sitting between them. This CDR3 has 14 amino acids. Germline V lookup: CDR1 MNHEY, CDR2 SVGAGI. Written as DNA, the CDR3 is TGTGCCAAATCCCCGGCGGAGACAGATCAGCCCCAGCATTTT. Its translation: CAKSPAETDQPQHF.

This chain joins TRBV5-6 and TRBJ1-1, with a tentative D call TRBD1 (6 bases). Between the trimmed V and J ends, which lost 3 bases and 11 bases, there was a span of 14 bases. CDR3 length: 12 amino acids. The germline V gene encodes CDR1 SGHDT and CDR2 YYEEEE. Here the CDR3 reads CASSYSSQGAFF. CDR3 in DNA: TGTGCCAGCAGCTATAGTTCTCAGGGGGCTTTCTTT.

This sequence joins TRBV6-1 and TRBJ1-2; D is unresolved. This CDR3 has 13 residues. The V gene lost 1 base and the J gene lost 7 bases, with 10 bases spanning the gap. Germline assignment: CDR1 MNHNS and CDR2 SASEGT. The CDR3 region has the DNA TGTGCCAGCAGTGAAGTGGGGTCCAGTGGCTACACCTTC. Translated: CASSEVGSSGYTF.

Here the CDR3 reads CASSLDRGRHIYEQYF. CDR3 in DNA: TGTGCCAGCAGCTTAGATCGCGGCAGACACATCTACGAGCAGTACTTC. The chain combines TRBV11-2 with TRBJ2-7; no clear D. The germline V gene has CDR1 SGHAT and CDR2 FQNNGV. V was pared by 0 bases and J by 3 bases, with 15 bases between. The CDR3 has 16 residues.

V usage is TRBV4-1 and J usage is TRBJ2-1; the D is unclear. Germline V gene sequence: CDR1 MGHRA, CDR2 YSYEKL. Trimming left V 4 bases short and J 10 bases short, with 14 bases between. The CDR3 spans 13 residues. The CDR3 DNA sequence: TGCGCCAGCAGCCCCGGGCCCCTGGGAGAGCAGTTCTTC. Protein sequence: CASSPGPLGEQFF.

This rearrangement joins TRBV19 to TRBJ1-5, with D perhaps TRBD1 (5 bases). V lost 2 bases to trimming and J lost 0 bases, with 8 bases between them. CDR3 length equals 15 residues. In germline, CDR1 is LNHDA, CDR2 SQIVND (reference sequence). The CDR3 DNA is TGTGCCAGTAGTATAATGACAGATAGCAATCAGCCCCAGCATTTT. Its translation: CASSIMTDSNQPQHF.

J is TRBJ2-5 and V is TRBV7-7; D possibly matches TRBD1 or TRBD2 (5 bases each). Germline V CDR1 and CDR2: SSHAT, FNYEAQ (reference sequence). CDR3 length equals 14 residues. V dropped 1 base and J dropped 5 bases, with 11 bases sitting between them. The CDR3, as DNA: TGTGCCAGCAGCTTAGAATGGGACGACGAGACCCAGTACTTC. Its translation: CASSLEWDDETQYF.